The text below deals with one T cell receptor (beta chain). The germline V gene has CDR1 SGHNT and CDR2 YYREEE (reference sequence). Trimming shortened V by 4 bases and J by 5 bases, and 19 bases separated the two germline ends. This CDR3 comprises 16 residues. This specimen comes from a study of blood T cell repertoires in COVID-19. On the study more broadly: T cells, B-cell-depleted T cells, or PBMCs provided the cDNA or gDNA that served as material.

Original analysis: Amplification of reference gene primers provided the estimated nucleated cell counts. TCRdb keeps only in-frame clones here, not all; method: immunoSEQ multiplex PCR. V and J calls and clone size follow that table, whereas D and trimming were derived from the DNA. The sample carries more than 150,000 clones, approximately 80% recorded once. The TCR was taken from a woman of 80 years or more with COVID-19, enrolled during active disease. The material sequenced was peripheral blood. The chain uses TRBV5-4 and TRBJ2-1; D might be TRBD1 (5 bases). As DNA, the CDR3 is TGTGCCAGCAGCACGCCACAGGCGACTGGACACAATGAGCAGTTCTTC. Protein sequence: CASSTPQATGHNEQFF.